The next 21 T cell receptor beta chains were all read from a single sample in a study of blood T cell repertoires in COVID-19. The protocol was immunoSEQ multiplex PCR, while the TCRdb copy is restricted to in-frame clones and leaves out a portion. The sample shows 200,000 to 250,000 clones, roughly 90% of them seen only once. The sequenced sample was PBMCs or T cells enriched from blood (not recorded which). These receptor sequences come from a woman in her 30s who had been exposed to COVID-19.

The V gene is TRBV27, the J gene TRBJ2-2; D might be TRBD1 (6 bases). The germline V gene has CDR1 MNHEY and CDR2 SMNVEV (reference sequence). The CDR3 contains 14 residues. The ends were cut back, 5 bases at V and 5 bases at J, with 12 bases in the middle. CDR3 in amino acids: CASSLTTGTGELFF. The DNA of the CDR3 is TGTGCCAGCAGTCTAACGACAGGAACCGGGGAGCTGTTTTTT.

The V gene is TRBV7-9, the J gene TRBJ1-5; a possible D gene is TRBD1 (5 bases). The V end lost 5 bases, the J end lost 1 base, and 21 bases lay between the germline ends. Germline CDR1 is SEHNR and CDR2 is FQNEAQ (reference sequence). The CDR3 totals 18 residues. This chain's CDR3 is CASSPGGSGTRSNQPQHF. For the CDR3, the DNA is TGTGCCAGCAGCCCCGGGGGGTCGGGGACTAGAAGCAATCAGCCCCAGCATTTT.

This clone occurred a few times. This chain joins TRBV18 and TRBJ1-6; D is ambiguous. Germline V gene data show CDR1 as KGHSH and CDR2 as LQKENI. CDR3 length equals 14 residues. The V gene lost 2 bases and the J gene lost 8 bases, with 10 bases spanning the gap. The CDR3 loop reads CASSPNFRDSPLHF. The CDR3 nucleotides are TGTGCCAGCTCACCAAACTTCCGGGATTCACCCCTCCACTTT.

This rearrangement joins TRBV2 to TRBJ1-5, with 11 bases fitting TRBD1. With V trimmed by 7 bases and J by 3 bases, 5 bases remained unmatched. The germline CDR1 and CDR2 sequences are SNHLY and FYNNEI. CDR3 size: 15 residues. DNA of the CDR3: TGTGCCAGCAAGGGACAGGGGGGTCCCAATCAGCCCCAGCATTTT. It codes for CASKGQGGPNQPQHF.

As DNA, the CDR3 is TGTGCCATCAGTGACGTTATTGGCGGGGGGGATACGCAGTATTTT. The encoded protein is CAISDVIGGGDTQYF. The V call is TRBV10-3, the J call TRBJ2-3; 8 positions match TRBD2. Germline V gene lookup returns CDR1 ENHRY and CDR2 SYGVKD. The CDR3 contains 15 residues. With 3 bases clipped from V and 6 bases from J, the junction kept 8 bases outside the gene matches.

This clone was observed a few times. The V and J genes are TRBV7-9 and TRBJ1-1; the D is unclear. Germline lookup yields CDR1 SEHNR and CDR2 FQNEAQ (reference sequence). Between the trimmed V and J ends, which lost 8 bases and 10 bases, there was a span of 29 bases. The CDR3 sequence is 16 residues long. CDR3 DNA: TGTGCCAGCGGCTCGGGGAGCCCCTTAGTGGGAGCGGGAGCTTTCTTT. This encodes CASGSGSPLVGAGAFF.

J is TRBJ1-6 and V is TRBV27, with a tentative D call TRBD1 (6 bases). CDR1 and CDR2 (germline): MNHEY, SMNVEV (reference sequence). The CDR3 sequence is 14 residues long. V dropped 1 base and J dropped 7 bases, with 8 bases sitting between them. In DNA, the CDR3 is TGTGCCAGCAGTTTATGGGACACGAATTCACCCCTCCACTTT. Amino acids: CASSLWDTNSPLHF.

This chain links TRBV19 with TRBJ1-4, with unresolved D. Trimming removed 3 bases at V and 8 bases at J, with 13 bases between. Looked up from germline, CDR1 is LNHDA and CDR2 is SQIVND (reference sequence). This CDR3 is 14 amino acids long. The CDR3 loop is CASSIRQDGEKLFF. The DNA for the CDR3 is TGTGCCAGTAGTATTCGTCAGGATGGAGAAAAACTGTTTTTT.

This chain uses TRBV30 with TRBJ2-7; unclear D gene. The germline V and J ends were trimmed by 2 bases and 9 bases, with 11 bases remaining between them. The CDR3 sequence is 11 residues long. Germline loops: CDR1 GTSNPN, CDR2 SVGIG (reference sequence). CDR3 protein: CAWSRRGVQYF. The CDR3 DNA sequence: TGTGCCTGGAGTCGAAGAGGAGTGCAGTACTTC.

V is TRBV28 and J is TRBJ1-5; 10 nucleotides match TRBD1. This CDR3 spans 17 amino acids. CDR1 is MDHEN and CDR2 is SYDVKM in the germline V gene. The V and J ends lost 4 bases and 4 bases, in that order; junction bases with no gene match: 10. In DNA form, the CDR3 reads TGTGCCAGCAGTTCCCCAGGTAGACAGGGGGCAAATCAGCCCCAGCATTTT. Translating gives CASSSPGRQGANQPQHF.

The V call is TRBV3-1 (or the pseudogene TRBV3-2), the J call TRBJ2-7, with 9 bases fitting TRBD1. Germline CDR1 LGHDT, CDR2 YNNKEL (reference sequence). The trim removed 1 base at V and 3 bases at J, leaving 4 bases unmatched. The CDR3 has 15 amino acids. The CDR3: CASSQVGDRDYEQYF. The CDR3 DNA is TGTGCCAGCAGCCAAGTGGGGGACAGGGACTACGAGCAGTACTTC.

The chain employs TRBV29-1 and TRBJ2-7; 10 bases match TRBD1. The CDR3 covers 14 residues. V shed 4 bases, J shed 2 bases, and the junction held 5 bases outside the gene matches. Germline values: CDR1 SQVTM, CDR2 ANQGSEA. This CDR3 reads CSVGQGQGAYEQYF. CDR3 sequence (DNA): TGCAGCGTTGGTCAAGGACAGGGGGCCTACGAGCAGTACTTC.

In DNA form, the CDR3 reads TGTGCCAGCAGTGAGCTTGGGGACAGGGTAGCAGATACGCAGTATTTT. Its translation is CASSELGDRVADTQYF. The J gene is TRBJ2-3, the V gene TRBV2; 9 positions match TRBD1. This CDR3 is built from 16 residues. V lost 3 bases to trimming and J lost 4 bases; unmatched junction nucleotides: 8. The V gene's germline CDR1 is SNHLY and CDR2 FYNNEI.

The genes are TRBV5-1 and TRBJ1-1, with 7 bases fitting TRBD1. Looked up from germline, CDR1 is SGHRS and CDR2 is YFSETQ. Germline trimming cut 2 bases from V and 0 bases from J; bases unmatched to any gene: 7. The CDR3 consists of 16 residues. This chain's CDR3 is CASSLSQGGVNTEAFF. The DNA for the CDR3 is TGCGCCAGCAGCTTATCCCAGGGGGGAGTGAACACTGAAGCTTTCTTT.

This clone showed up just once. Written as DNA, the CDR3 is TGTGCCAGCAGCCCCTGGGGGGGGTCGAGAGCCAAAAACATTCAGTACTTC. It codes for CASSPWGGSRAKNIQYF. The gene calls are TRBV4-2 and TRBJ2-4; 7 nucleotides agree with TRBD2. The ends lost 4 bases at V and 0 bases at J; junction bases unmatched: 9. This CDR3 is built from 17 residues. From germline, CDR1 is LGHNA and CDR2 YNFKEQ.

The chain links TRBV21-1 to TRBJ1-1. TRBV21-1 is a known pseudogene. The CDR3 has 10 amino acids. The CDR3 DNA reads TGTGCCACCCTCTCGGAGGAAGCTTTCTTT. Translated: CATLSEEAFF.

The chain recombines TRBV5-1 with TRBJ2-2, with D maybe TRBD1 (5 bases). The CDR3 sequence is 16 residues long. The germline V gene encodes CDR1 SGHRS and CDR2 YFSETQ. Between the trimmed V and J ends, which lost 1 base and 6 bases, there was a span of 16 bases. The CDR3 DNA sequence: TGCGCCAGCAGCTTGTCAGGACACCCACGGGCCGGGGAGCTGTTTTTT. Its translation is CASSLSGHPRAGELFF.

The table lists this clone with a count of one. J is TRBJ2-3 and V is TRBV19, with 8 bases identical to TRBD2. With 5 bases clipped from V and 2 bases from J, the junction kept 9 bases outside the gene matches. Per germline, CDR1 LNHDA and CDR2 SQIVND (reference sequence). The CDR3 has 16 amino acids. Here the CDR3 reads CASSFDGGAYTDTQYF. For the CDR3, the DNA is TGTGCCAGTAGTTTTGACGGGGGGGCATACACAGATACGCAGTATTTT.

This clone was detected only a few times. The V call is TRBV6-5, the J call TRBJ1-5, with D possibly TRBD1 on 6 matching bases. Trimming removed 0 bases at V and 9 bases at J, with 12 bases between. CDR1 and CDR2 from the germline V gene are MNHEY and SVGAGI. The CDR3 spans 14 residues. The CDR3 reads CASSYSTGPWPQHF. The DNA of the CDR3 is TGTGCCAGCAGTTACTCGACAGGCCCCTGGCCCCAGCATTTT.

Turning to this clone: The junction does not match germline at one end; this may be a read error. The rearrangement uses TRBV7-7 and TRBJ1-4; D gene unclear. Germline V gives CDR1 SSHAT, CDR2 FNYEAQ (reference sequence). The CDR3 totals 18 residues. CDR3 sequence: CASSYRDIITATNEKLFF. In DNA form, the CDR3 reads TGTGCTAGCAGCTACCGGGATATCATTACTGCGACTAATGAAAAACTGTTTTTT.

The chain uses TRBV7-3 and TRBJ2-2; 13 positions match TRBD2. The CDR3 length is 16 residues. The junction had 4 bases not matched to a gene; V was cut back by 5 bases and J by 4 bases. Germline V CDR1 and CDR2: SGHTA, FQGTGA. CDR3 sequence (DNA): TGTGCCAGCAGCCCTGGACTAGCGGGGGCCACCGGGGAGCTGTTTTTT. Its protein is CASSPGLAGATGELFF.